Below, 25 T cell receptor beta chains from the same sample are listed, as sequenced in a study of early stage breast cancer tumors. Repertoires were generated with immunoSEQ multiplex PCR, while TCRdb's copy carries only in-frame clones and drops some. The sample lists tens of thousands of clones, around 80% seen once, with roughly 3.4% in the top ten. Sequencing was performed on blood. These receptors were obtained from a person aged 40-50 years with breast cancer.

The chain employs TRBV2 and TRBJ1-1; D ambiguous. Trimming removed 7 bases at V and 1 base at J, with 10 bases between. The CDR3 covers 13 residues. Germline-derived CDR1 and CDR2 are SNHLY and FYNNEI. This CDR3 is CASTGEGNTEAFF. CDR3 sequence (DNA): TGTGCCAGCACCGGGGAGGGGAACACTGAAGCTTTCTTT.

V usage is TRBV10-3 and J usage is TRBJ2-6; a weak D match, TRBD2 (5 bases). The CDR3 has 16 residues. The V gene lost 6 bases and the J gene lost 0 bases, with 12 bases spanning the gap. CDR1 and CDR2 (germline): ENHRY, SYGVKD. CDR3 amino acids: CAISREVLSGANVLTF. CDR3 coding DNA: TGTGCCATCAGCCGGGAAGTGCTCTCTGGGGCCAACGTCCTGACTTTC.

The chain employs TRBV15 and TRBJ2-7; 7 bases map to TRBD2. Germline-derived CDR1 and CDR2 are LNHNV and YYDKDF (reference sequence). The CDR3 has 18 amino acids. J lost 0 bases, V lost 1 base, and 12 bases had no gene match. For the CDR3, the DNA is TGTGCCACCAGCAGAGCTGGGGCTTCGCGGGAGAGCTCCTACGAGCAGTACTTC. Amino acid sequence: CATSRAGASRESSYEQYF.

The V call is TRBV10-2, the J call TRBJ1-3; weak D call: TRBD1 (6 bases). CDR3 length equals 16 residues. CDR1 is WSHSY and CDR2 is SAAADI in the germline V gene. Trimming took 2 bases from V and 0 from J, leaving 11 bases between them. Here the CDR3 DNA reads TGCGCCAGCAGTGAGAGGGAGACAGGCTCTGGAAACACCATATATTTT. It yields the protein CASSERETGSGNTIYF.

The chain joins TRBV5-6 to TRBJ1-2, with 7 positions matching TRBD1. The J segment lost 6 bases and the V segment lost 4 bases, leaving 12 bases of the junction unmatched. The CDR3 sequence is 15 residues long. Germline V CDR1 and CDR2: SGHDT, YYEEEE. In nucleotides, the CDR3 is TGTGCCAGCAGCCTCCCGGGACAGAATATACATGGCTACACCTTC. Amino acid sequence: CASSLPGQNIHGYTF.

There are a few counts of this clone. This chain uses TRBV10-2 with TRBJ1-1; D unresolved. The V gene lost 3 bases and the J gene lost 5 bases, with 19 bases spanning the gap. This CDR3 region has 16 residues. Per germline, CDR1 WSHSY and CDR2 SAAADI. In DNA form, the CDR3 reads TGCGCCAGCAGTGACCTACGTTCGGGCCCCTGGACTGAAGCTTTCTTT. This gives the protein CASSDLRSGPWTEAFF.

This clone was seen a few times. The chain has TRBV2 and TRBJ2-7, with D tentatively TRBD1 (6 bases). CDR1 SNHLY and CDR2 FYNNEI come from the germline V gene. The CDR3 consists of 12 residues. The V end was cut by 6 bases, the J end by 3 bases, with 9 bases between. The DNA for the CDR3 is TGTGCCAGCAGCTTACAGGGCTACGAGCAGTACTTC. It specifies CASSLQGYEQYF.

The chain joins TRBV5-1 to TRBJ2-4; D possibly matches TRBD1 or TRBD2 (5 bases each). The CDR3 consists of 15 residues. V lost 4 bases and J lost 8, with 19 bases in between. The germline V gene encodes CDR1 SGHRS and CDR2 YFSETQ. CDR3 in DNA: TGCGCCAGCAGCCCGTTGGGGACGCGGCAAGACATTCAGTACTTC. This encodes CASSPLGTRQDIQYF.

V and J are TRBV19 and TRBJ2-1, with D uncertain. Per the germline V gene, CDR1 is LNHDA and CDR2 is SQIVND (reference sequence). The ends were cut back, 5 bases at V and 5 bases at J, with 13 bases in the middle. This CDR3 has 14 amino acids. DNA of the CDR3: TGTGCCAGTAGTCTAGGGCTGGGCGACAATGAGCAGTTCTTC. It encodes CASSLGLGDNEQFF.

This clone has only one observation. The CDR3: CASSRLRTSGMANTGELFF. As DNA, the CDR3 is TGTGCCAGCAGCCGCCTTAGGACTAGCGGGATGGCGAACACCGGGGAGCTGTTTTTT. This rearrangement joins TRBV7-9 to TRBJ2-2; 12 positions match TRBD2. There are 19 residues in the CDR3. Germline CDR1 reads SEHNR; CDR2 reads FQNEAQ (reference sequence). V gave up 5 bases and J gave up 0 bases; unmatched junction bases: 10.

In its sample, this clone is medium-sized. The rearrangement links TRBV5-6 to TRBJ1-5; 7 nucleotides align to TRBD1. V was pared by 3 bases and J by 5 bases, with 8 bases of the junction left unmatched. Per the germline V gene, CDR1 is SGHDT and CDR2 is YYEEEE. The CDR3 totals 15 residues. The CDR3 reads CASSSDRSGHQPQHF. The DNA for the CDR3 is TGTGCCAGCAGCTCGGACAGGAGTGGTCATCAGCCCCAGCATTTT. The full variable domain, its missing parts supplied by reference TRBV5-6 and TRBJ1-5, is DAGVTQSPTHLIKTRGQQVTLRCSPKSGHDTVSWYQQALGQGPQFIFQYYEEEERQRGNFPDRFSGHQFPNYSSELNVNALLLGDSALYLCASSSDRSGHQPQHFGDGTRLSIL.

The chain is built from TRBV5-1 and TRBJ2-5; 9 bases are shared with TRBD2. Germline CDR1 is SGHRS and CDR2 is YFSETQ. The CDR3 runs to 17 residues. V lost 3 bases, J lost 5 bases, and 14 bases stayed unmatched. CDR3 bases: TGCGCCAGCAGCTCCTCGGGGGCTAGCGGGGCTGGTGAGACCCAGTACTTC. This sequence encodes CASSSSGASGAGETQYF.

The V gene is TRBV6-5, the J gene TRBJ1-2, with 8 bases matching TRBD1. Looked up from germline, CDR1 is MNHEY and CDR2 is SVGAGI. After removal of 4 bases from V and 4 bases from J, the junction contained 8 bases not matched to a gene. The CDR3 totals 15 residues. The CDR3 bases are TGTGCCAGCAGTTCCACAGACAGGGGCGGCTATGGCTACACCTTC. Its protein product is CASSSTDRGGYGYTF.

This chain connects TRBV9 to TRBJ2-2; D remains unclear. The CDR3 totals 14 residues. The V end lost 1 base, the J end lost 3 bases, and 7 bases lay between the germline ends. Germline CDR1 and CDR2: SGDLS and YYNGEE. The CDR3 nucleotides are TGTGCCAGCAGCGTATCCCTAGACACCGGGGAGCTGTTTTTT. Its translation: CASSVSLDTGELFF.

The CDR3: CASGGSGSYEQYF. The CDR3 DNA is TGTGCCAGCGGAGGTAGCGGGAGTTATGAGCAGTACTTC. The V call is TRBV6-5, the J call TRBJ2-7; 9 nucleotides match TRBD2. Germline lookup yields CDR1 MNHEY and CDR2 SVGAGI. This CDR3 is 13 amino acids long. V shed 8 bases and J 7 bases; nucleotides not matched to a gene: 9.

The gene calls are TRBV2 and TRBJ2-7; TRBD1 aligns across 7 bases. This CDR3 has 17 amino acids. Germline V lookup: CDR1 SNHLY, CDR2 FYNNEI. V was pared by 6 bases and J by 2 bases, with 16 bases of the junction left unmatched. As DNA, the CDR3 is TGTGCCAGCAGCGATGAACATAGGGACAGCCGACCCTACGAGCAGTACTTC. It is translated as CASSDEHRDSRPYEQYF.

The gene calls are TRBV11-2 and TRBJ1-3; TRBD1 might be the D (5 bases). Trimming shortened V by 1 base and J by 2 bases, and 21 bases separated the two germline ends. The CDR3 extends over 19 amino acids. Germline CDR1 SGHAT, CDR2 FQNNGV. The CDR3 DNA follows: TGTGCCAGCAGCTTAGGGTTGGGGGTCTCGGGGCGCGCTGGAAACACCATATATTTT. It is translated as CASSLGLGVSGRAGNTIYF.

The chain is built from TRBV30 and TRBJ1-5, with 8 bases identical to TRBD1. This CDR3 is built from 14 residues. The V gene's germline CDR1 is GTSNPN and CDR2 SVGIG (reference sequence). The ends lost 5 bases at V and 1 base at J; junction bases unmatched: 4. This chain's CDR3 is CAWGQGPSNQPQHF. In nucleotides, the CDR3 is TGTGCCTGGGGACAGGGCCCCAGCAATCAGCCCCAGCATTTT.

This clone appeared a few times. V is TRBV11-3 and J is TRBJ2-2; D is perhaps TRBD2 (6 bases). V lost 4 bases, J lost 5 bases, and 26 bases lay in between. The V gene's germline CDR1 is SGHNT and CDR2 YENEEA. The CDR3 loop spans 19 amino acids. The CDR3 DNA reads TGTGCCAGCAGCTCCGTCCCGGGACTCCTTCGGGTTGGGACCGGGGAGCTGTTTTTT. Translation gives CASSSVPGLLRVGTGELFF.

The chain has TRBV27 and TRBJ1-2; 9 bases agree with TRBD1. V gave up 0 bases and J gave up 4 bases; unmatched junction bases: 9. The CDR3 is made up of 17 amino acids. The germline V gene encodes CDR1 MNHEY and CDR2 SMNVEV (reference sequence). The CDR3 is CASSLSGTGPTIYGYTF. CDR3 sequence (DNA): TGTGCCAGCAGTTTATCGGGGACAGGGCCCACGATCTATGGCTACACCTTC.

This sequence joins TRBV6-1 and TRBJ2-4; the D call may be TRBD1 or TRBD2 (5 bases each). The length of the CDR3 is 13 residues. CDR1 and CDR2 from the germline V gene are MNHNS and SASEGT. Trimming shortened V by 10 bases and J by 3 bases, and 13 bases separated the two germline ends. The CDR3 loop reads CATFRGGKNIQYF. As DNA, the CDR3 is TGTGCCACTTTCCGGGGCGGCAAAAACATTCAGTACTTC.

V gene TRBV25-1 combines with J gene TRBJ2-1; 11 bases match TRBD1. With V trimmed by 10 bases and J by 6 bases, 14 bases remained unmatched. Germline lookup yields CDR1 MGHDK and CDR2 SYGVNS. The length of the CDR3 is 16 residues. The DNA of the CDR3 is TGTGCCACCTCCCTCCCCGGTGGGACAGGGGGCAATGAGCAGTTCTTC. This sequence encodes CATSLPGGTGGNEQFF.

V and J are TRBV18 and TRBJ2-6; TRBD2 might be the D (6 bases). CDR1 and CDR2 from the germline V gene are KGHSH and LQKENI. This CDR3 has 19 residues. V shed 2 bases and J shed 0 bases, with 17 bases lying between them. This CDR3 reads CASSPFSGPKSSGANVLTF. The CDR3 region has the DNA TGTGCCAGCTCACCATTTAGCGGCCCCAAGAGCTCTGGGGCCAACGTCCTGACTTTC.

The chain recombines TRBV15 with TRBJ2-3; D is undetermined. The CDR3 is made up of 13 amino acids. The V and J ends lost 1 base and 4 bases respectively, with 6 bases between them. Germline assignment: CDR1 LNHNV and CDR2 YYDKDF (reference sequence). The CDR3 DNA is TGTGCCACCAGCAGAGCAACTCCAGATACGCAGTATTTT. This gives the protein CATSRATPDTQYF.

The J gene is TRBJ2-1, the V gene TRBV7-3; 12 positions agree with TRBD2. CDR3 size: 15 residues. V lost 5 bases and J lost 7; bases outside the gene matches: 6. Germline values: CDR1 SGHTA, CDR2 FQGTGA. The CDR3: CASSPSSGRGNEQFF. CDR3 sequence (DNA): TGTGCCAGCAGCCCCTCTAGCGGGAGGGGAAATGAGCAGTTCTTC.